This TCR beta chain was profiled in a study of yellow fever vaccine responses in identical twins. Whole-study results and caveats: Reportedly, the response of twins' T cells to the vaccine seemed partly convergent, partly personalized.

Germline V gene data show CDR1 as SGHVS and CDR2 as FNYEAQ. CDR3 size: 16 residues. V dropped 3 bases and J dropped 5; count of bases not matched to a gene: 9. TCRdb re-analysed the RT-PCR reads in MiXCR, keeping a single row per CDR3 protein. This table has roughly 23,000 distinct CDR3 sequences, roughly 80% appearing once. Remarks on this clonotype: Its antigen is unknown.

The TCR was taken from a woman aged 18-29 years who received the yellow fever vaccine. J is TRBJ2-1 and V is TRBV7-6; 8 bases agree with TRBD2. The sequences come from T cells from blood (PBMCs), unsorted or a sorted subset (not recorded which), collected before or after yellow fever vaccination (not recorded which). DNA of the CDR3: TGTGCCAGCAGCTTGGTCCCGGGAGGGTTCAACAATGAGCAGTTCTTC. Translated, it gives CASSLVPGGFNNEQFF.